A selection of T cell receptor beta chains follows, all from one sample in a study of Ad26.COV2.S vaccination and SARS-CoV-2 variants. Repertoires were generated with immunoSEQ multiplex PCR, while TCRdb's copy carries only in-frame clones and drops some. The sample holds about 440,000 clones, about 92% seen once. The specimen was peripheral blood, collected in a trial of Ad26.COV2.S vaccine versus placebo. The source is a person aged 18-60 years who received the Ad26.COV2.S COVID-19 vaccine or a placebo. Each CDR3 is given with its conserved first and last residue. D genes are given only for firm matches. Size tells how often a clone was seen (once, few, many) or the class of an expanded clone, and some rows leave it out.

D	V	J	length	size	CDR3	DNA
-	TRBV10-3	TRBJ1-3	15	-	CAISEREGPGNTIYF	TGTGCCATCAGTGAGAGGGAGGGCCCTGGAAACACCATATATTTT
TRBD1	TRBV7-6	TRBJ2-6	17	-	CASSADRGPAGANVLTF	TGTGCCAGCAGCGCAGACAGGGGGCCAGCTGGGGCCAACGTCCTGACTTTC
TRBD2	TRBV3-1/TRBV3-2	TRBJ2-7	17	-	CASSQLFQRGAAYEQYF	TGTGCCAGCAGCCAACTATTCCAGCGGGGAGCTGCATACGAGCAGTACTTC
-	TRBV5-4	TRBJ2-7	12	-	CASSFGGYEQYF	TGTGCCAGCAGCTTCGGGGGCTACGAGCAGTACTTC
TRBD2	TRBV27	TRBJ2-4	16	-	CASSPGLAGAKNIQYF	TGTGCCAGCAGTCCGGGACTAGCGGGAGCCAAAAACATTCAGTACTTC
-	TRBV5-4	TRBJ2-5	15	-	CASSWGTPRGETQYF	TGTGCCAGCAGCTGGGGGACCCCGCGAGGAGAGACCCAGTACTTC
-	TRBV19	TRBJ2-1	16	few	CASSIGGASSYNEQFF	TGTGCCAGTAGTATTGGAGGAGCTAGCAGTTACAATGAGCAGTTCTTC
TRBD2	TRBV27	TRBJ2-7	14	-	CASSSSGRSYEQYF	TGTGCCAGCAGTTCGAGCGGGAGGTCCTACGAGCAGTACTTC
-	TRBV28	TRBJ1-5	14	-	CASSSGGGNQPQHF	TGTGCCAGCAGTTCCGGAGGGGGCAATCAGCCCCAGCATTTT
-	TRBV7-7	TRBJ2-1	16	-	CASSLAGQGGTNEQFF	TGTGCTAGCAGCTTAGCAGGCCAGGGGGGGACCAATGAGCAGTTCTTC
TRBD2	TRBV29-1	TRBJ2-1	16	-	CSVPEIAGVRYNEQFF	TGCAGCGTCCCGGAAATAGCGGGAGTACGCTACAATGAGCAGTTCTTC
-	TRBV7-3	TRBJ2-3	16	-	CASSPVAGPSTDTQYF	TGTGCCAGCAGCCCCGTGGCGGGACCTAGCACAGATACGCAGTATTTT
TRBD2	TRBV10-3	TRBJ2-5	16	-	CAISDATSGRKETQYF	TGTGCCATCAGTGACGCGACTAGCGGGAGAAAAGAGACCCAGTACTTC
TRBD1	TRBV5-6	TRBJ1-5	15	-	CASSSGTASNQPQHF	TGTGCCAGCAGCTCAGGGACAGCAAGCAATCAGCCCCAGCATTTT
-	TRBV7-9	TRBJ2-7	14	-	CASSSGHASYEQYF	TGTGCCAGCAGCTCGGGGCACGCGTCCTACGAGCAGTACTTC
TRBD1	TRBV28	TRBJ1-2	14	-	CASSPGQGSYGYTF	TGTGCCAGCAGTCCGGGACAGGGCTCCTATGGCTACACCTTC
-	TRBV19	TRBJ2-7	21	-	CASSTNLGYWSATESSYEQYF	TGTGCCAGTAGTACTAATTTGGGGTATTGGAGTGCGACGGAGAGCTCCTACGAGCAGTACTTC